Here is one TCR beta chain with its context. This record belongs to a study of T-cell reconstitution after alpha-beta-depleted transplantation in children. The germline V gene encodes CDR1 LGHDT and CDR2 YNNKEL (reference sequence). The CDR3 has 15 amino acids. The ends were cut back, 1 base at V and 2 bases at J, with 11 bases in the middle. Unique molecular identifiers were incorporated when the TCRbeta library was constructed. TCRdb itself ran the PCR reads through MiXCR, one entry per CDR3 protein. This table holds about 610,000 distinct CDR3 sequences, roughly a tenth found once. This sequence joins TRBV3-1 and TRBJ1-1; D is unresolved. The receptor was derived from a human donor who donated a stem cell graft to a child with acute myeloid leukemia. The sequenced sample was PBMCs from the stem cell graft donor, obtained from the stem cell graft. Here the CDR3 DNA reads TGTGCCAGCAGCCAAGGTAGTCAGACAAACACTGAAGCTTTCTTT. It specifies CASSQGSQTNTEAFF.